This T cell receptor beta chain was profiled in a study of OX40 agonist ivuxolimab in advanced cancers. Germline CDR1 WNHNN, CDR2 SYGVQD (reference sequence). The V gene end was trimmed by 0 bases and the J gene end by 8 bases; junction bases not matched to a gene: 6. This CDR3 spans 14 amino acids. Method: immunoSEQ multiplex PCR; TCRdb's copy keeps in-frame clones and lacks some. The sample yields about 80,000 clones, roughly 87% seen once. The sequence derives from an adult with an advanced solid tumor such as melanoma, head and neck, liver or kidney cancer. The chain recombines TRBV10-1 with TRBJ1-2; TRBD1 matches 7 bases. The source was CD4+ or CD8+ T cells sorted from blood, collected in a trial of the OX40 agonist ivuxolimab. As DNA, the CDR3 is TGCGCCAGCAGTGAGTCGACAGGGACCGGCGGCTACACCTTC. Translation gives CASSESTGTGGYTF.